Following are 18 T cell receptor beta chains from one sample sequenced in a study of OX40 agonist ivuxolimab in advanced cancers. Preparation of the library involved the immunoSEQ multiplex PCR assay. TCRdb stores this immuneACCESS table with in-frame sequences only. Part of the clones is absent; in the studies checked, under half of the shortfall reflects unresolved V genes, and no reason is known for the rest. This sample holds tens of thousands of clones; approximately 87% were observed only once. Of the sample, about 1% is held by the ten largest clones. The sample consisted of CD4+ or CD8+ T cells sorted from blood, taken in a trial of the OX40 agonist ivuxolimab. These receptors were collected from an adult with an advanced solid tumor such as melanoma, head and neck, liver or kidney cancer.

The J gene is TRBJ2-1, the V gene TRBV5-4; TRBD2 aligns across 9 bases. Germline CDR1 is SGHNT and CDR2 is YYREEE (reference sequence). V was clipped by 4 bases and J by 6 bases; unmatched bases: 5. This CDR3 comprises 14 residues. In nucleotides, the CDR3 is TGTGCCAGCAGCGAAATAGCGGGAGTCAATGAGCAGTTCTTC. This codes for CASSEIAGVNEQFF.

The V gene is TRBV27, the J gene TRBJ2-5; the match to TRBD1 covers 7 bases. Trimming at V came to 4 bases and at J to 2 bases, leaving 4 bases not matched to a gene. The CDR3 consists of 14 residues. CDR1 and CDR2 from the germline V gene are MNHEY and SMNVEV (reference sequence). CDR3 sequence (DNA): TGTGCCAGCAGTTCTCGGACAGGACAAGAGACCCAGTACTTC. It yields the protein CASSSRTGQETQYF.

The chain uses TRBV2 and TRBJ2-5; D may be TRBD2 (7 bases). CDR3 length equals 14 residues. The V end lost 10 bases, the J end lost 5 bases, and 20 bases lay between the germline ends. The germline V gene has CDR1 SNHLY and CDR2 FYNNEI. The CDR3 loop reads CATQQGGSSETQYF. The DNA for the CDR3 is TGTGCCACCCAACAGGGCGGGAGCTCTGAGACCCAGTACTTC.

V and J are TRBV5-1 and TRBJ2-2; 13 positions agree with TRBD2. The length of the CDR3 is 15 residues. Trimming at V came to 10 bases and at J to 4 bases, leaving 7 bases not matched to a gene. CDR1 is SGHRS, CDR2 YFSETQ, per germline. In DNA, the CDR3 is TGCGCCTCAGGGACTAGCGGGACCCGCACCGGGGAGCTGTTTTTT. Translating it yields CASGTSGTRTGELFF. The complete variable domain, with remaining parts taken from reference TRBV5-1 and TRBJ2-2, reads KAGVTQTPRYLIKTRGQQVTLSCSPISGHRSVSWYQQTPGQGLQFLFEYFSETQRNKGNFPGRFSGRQFSNSRSEMNVSTLELGDSALYLCASGTSGTRTGELFFGEGSRLTVL.

The chain has TRBV29-1 and TRBJ1-2, with a tentative D call TRBD1 (6 bases). Germline CDR1 reads SQVTM; CDR2 reads ANQGSEA. The ends were cut back, 4 bases at V and 7 bases at J, with 16 bases in the middle. The CDR3 consists of 13 residues. The CDR3 nucleotides read TGCAGCGTTGGACAGGTCTCACCCCTTGGCTACACCTTC. Amino acid sequence: CSVGQVSPLGYTF.

CDR3 region: CASSYGYRGYGNTIYF. The CDR3 region has the DNA TGTGCCAGCAGTTACGGCTACAGGGGTTATGGAAACACCATATATTTT. J is TRBJ1-3 and V is TRBV6-5, with TRBD1 identical over 7 bases. The V gene's germline CDR1 is MNHEY and CDR2 SVGAGI. V lost 2 bases to trimming and J lost 3 bases; unmatched junction nucleotides: 7. The CDR3 is 16 residues long.

The chain is built from TRBV21-1 and TRBJ2-5. TRBV21-1 is a documented pseudogene. This CDR3 has 15 residues. The CDR3 nucleotides read TGTGCCAGCATCAGTTGCCGGGACCCGAGAGAGACCCAGTACTTC. As protein: CASISCRDPRETQYF.

The rearrangement joins TRBV7-2 to TRBJ2-2; 7 bases fit TRBD2. The V and J ends lost 8 bases and 7 bases, in that order; junction bases with no gene match: 13. The germline V gene has CDR1 SGHTA and CDR2 FQGNSA. The CDR3 is made up of 15 amino acids. CDR3 coding DNA: TGTGCCAGCTTCCCAATAGTGGGAGGGCGCGGGGAGCTGTTTTTT. Translating gives CASFPIVGGRGELFF.

The chain is built from TRBV5-4 and TRBJ1-1; D gene uncertain. Trimming took 5 bases from V and 1 from J, leaving 12 bases between them. This CDR3 is 14 amino acids long. Germline lookup yields CDR1 SGHNT and CDR2 YYREEE (reference sequence). The CDR3 spells CASSKGAGNTEAFF. The DNA for the CDR3 is TGTGCCAGCAGTAAGGGCGCAGGGAACACTGAAGCTTTCTTT.

The chain couples TRBV7-3 to TRBJ2-3; TRBD2 matches at 9 bases. The V segment lost 2 bases and the J segment 4 bases; nucleotides outside the gene matches: 13. The CDR3 has 18 residues. The V gene's germline CDR1 is SGHTA and CDR2 FQGTGA. CDR3 bases: TGTGCCAGCAGCTTACGGGCGGGAGGGCCTCTGGTTTCAGATACGCAGTATTTT. Its protein is CASSLRAGGPLVSDTQYF. Variable domain in full (rest from reference TRBV7-3 and TRBJ2-3): GAGVSQTPSNKVTEKGKYVELRCDPISGHTALYWYRQSLGQGPEFLIYFQGTGAADDSGLPNDRFFAVRPEGSVSTLKIQRTERGDSAVYLCASSLRAGGPLVSDTQYFGPGTRLTVL.

The rearrangement links TRBV5-1 to TRBJ1-4, with TRBD1 matching over 9 bases. The CDR3 has 15 residues. CDR1 is SGHRS, CDR2 YFSETQ, per germline. Germline trimming cut 4 bases from V and 5 bases from J; bases unmatched to any gene: 6. DNA of the CDR3: TGCGCCAGCAGCCCAGGGACAGGGCTGAATGAAAAACTGTTTTTT. Translation: CASSPGTGLNEKLFF.

The chain employs TRBV5-4 and TRBJ2-1; 8 bases map to TRBD2. The CDR3 has 16 amino acids. Trimming cost V 2 bases and J 4 bases; bases outside gene matches: 8. Germline V gene lookup returns CDR1 SGHNT and CDR2 YYREEE (reference sequence). The CDR3 spells CASSFWAGGRYNEQFF. The CDR3 nucleotides read TGTGCCAGCAGCTTCTGGGCGGGAGGAAGATACAATGAGCAGTTCTTC. Together with reference TRBV5-4 and TRBJ2-1, the CDR3 gives the full variable domain: ETGVTQSPTHLIKTRGQQVTLRCSSQSGHNTVSWYQQALGQGPQFIFQYYREEENGRGNFPPRFSGLQFPNYSSELNVNALELDDSALYLCASSFWAGGRYNEQFFGPGTRLTVL.

The chain couples TRBV5-4 to TRBJ2-3; the match to TRBD1 covers 8 bases. This CDR3 region has 16 residues. The V gene's germline CDR1 is SGHNT and CDR2 YYREEE (reference sequence). V lost 0 bases and J lost 5; bases outside the gene matches: 8. As DNA, the CDR3 is TGTGCCAGCAGCTTGGGCGGACAGGGAAAACGAGATACGCAGTATTTT. This codes for CASSLGGQGKRDTQYF. Looking up the rest from reference TRBV5-4 and TRBJ2-3 gives the full variable domain: ETGVTQSPTHLIKTRGQQVTLRCSSQSGHNTVSWYQQALGQGPQFIFQYYREEENGRGNFPPRFSGLQFPNYSSELNVNALELDDSALYLCASSLGGQGKRDTQYFGPGTRLTVL.

The V gene is TRBV27, the J gene TRBJ2-7; TRBD2 is a possible D gene (6 bases). The CDR3 has 14 residues. V was shortened by 10 bases and J by 1 base, with 17 bases between the two germline ends. From germline, CDR1 is MNHEY and CDR2 SMNVEV (reference sequence). This CDR3 is CATANGGASYEQYF. CDR3 in DNA: TGTGCCACCGCAAATGGCGGGGCGTCCTACGAGCAGTACTTC.

V gene TRBV10-2 combines with J gene TRBJ1-5; D remains unclear. Per the germline V gene, CDR1 is WSHSY and CDR2 is SAAADI. V was clipped by 0 bases and J by 6 bases, with 9 bases between them. The CDR3 is 14 amino acids. CDR3 sequence reads: CASSESNWRQPQHF. CDR3 coding DNA: TGCGCCAGCAGTGAGTCGAACTGGCGTCAGCCCCAGCATTTT.

This chain uses TRBV15 with TRBJ2-3; 12 positions agree with TRBD2. Germline V gives CDR1 LNHNV, CDR2 YYDKDF (reference sequence). V was pared by 0 bases and J by 3 bases, with 7 bases of the junction left unmatched. CDR3 length: 18 amino acids. The CDR3 nucleotides read TGTGCCACCAGCAGAGATCTAGCGGGAGGGCCAATTACAGATACGCAGTATTTT. Protein: CATSRDLAGGPITDTQYF.

This clone was picked up one time. DNA of the CDR3: TGTGCCAGTAGTATAGCGGGGTTGTCGGCTTTCTTT. Protein sequence: CASSIAGLSAFF. This chain joins TRBV19 and TRBJ1-1, with unresolved D. The germline V gene has CDR1 LNHDA and CDR2 SQIVND (reference sequence). CDR3 size: 12 residues. Trimming took 1 base from V and 11 from J, leaving 11 bases between them.

On this clone: The sample carries other DNA sequences with the same CDR3. V gene TRBV9 combines with J gene TRBJ2-2; possibly TRBD1 for D (6 bases). V was trimmed by 0 bases and J by 1 base, leaving 7 bases between them. From germline, CDR1 is SGDLS and CDR2 YYNGEE. This CDR3 has 15 residues. The CDR3 sequence is CASSVGGGNTGELFF. The CDR3 DNA follows: TGTGCCAGCAGCGTAGGAGGGGGGAACACCGGGGAGCTGTTTTTT.